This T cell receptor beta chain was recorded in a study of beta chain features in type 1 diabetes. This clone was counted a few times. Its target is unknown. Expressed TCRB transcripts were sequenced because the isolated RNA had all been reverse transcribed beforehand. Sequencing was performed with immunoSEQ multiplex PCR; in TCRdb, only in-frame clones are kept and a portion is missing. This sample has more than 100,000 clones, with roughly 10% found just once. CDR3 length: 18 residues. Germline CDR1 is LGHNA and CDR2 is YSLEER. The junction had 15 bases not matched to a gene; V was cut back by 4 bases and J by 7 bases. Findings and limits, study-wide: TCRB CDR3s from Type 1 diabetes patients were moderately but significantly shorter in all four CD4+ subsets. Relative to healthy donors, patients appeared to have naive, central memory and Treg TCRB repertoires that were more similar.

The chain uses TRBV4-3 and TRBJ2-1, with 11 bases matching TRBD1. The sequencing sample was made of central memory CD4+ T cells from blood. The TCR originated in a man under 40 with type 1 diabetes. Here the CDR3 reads CASSRFVPGQGAWNEQFF. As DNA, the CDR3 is TGCGCCAGCAGCCGATTTGTCCCTGGACAGGGGGCGTGGAATGAGCAGTTCTTC.